A selection of T cell receptor beta chains follows, all from one sample in a study of T cells after yellow fever vaccination. TCRdb used MiXCR to reprocess the 5' RACE reads, holding one entry per CDR3 protein. Among 300,000 or so distinct CDR3 sequences listed, approximately 10% were seen once. The sample was CD4+ T cells sorted from PBMCs, taken 5 days after the yellow fever booster vaccination. The receptors come from a man between 18 and 29 years old who received the YFV17D yellow fever vaccine. CDR3s include the opening cysteine and the closing phenylalanine or tryptophan. D genes are given only for firm matches. Rows may omit the clone size; those that give it use once, few, many or a size class.

v_call	clone_size	d_call	j_call	cdr3_nt	cdr3_aa
TRBV5-1	.	TRBD2	TRBJ2-3	TGCGCCAGCAGCCGGTATAGCAGCGGGGGGGCCTCAGATACGCAGTATTTT	CASSRYSSGGASDTQYF
TRBV5-1	.	TRBD1	TRBJ1-5	TGCGCCAGCAGCCGACAGGGGAGAGAGCCCCAGCATTTT	CASSRQGREPQHF
TRBV6-5	.	TRBD1	TRBJ1-6	TGTGCCAGCACAAGGGGGACAGGGACTTATAATTCACCCCTCCACTTT	CASTRGTGTYNSPLHF
TRBV10-3	.	.	TRBJ2-3	TGTGCCATCAGTGAGTTTCGGGGTGATACGCAGTATTTT	CAISEFRGDTQYF
TRBV19	few	TRBD1	TRBJ1-5	TGTGCCAGTAGTGACAGGGAGCGGCAGCCCCAGCATTTT	CASSDRERQPQHF
TRBV10-3	.	.	TRBJ2-7	TGTGCAATCAGGGGCGTAGGAGACGAGCAGTACTTC	CAIRGVGDEQYF
TRBV6-2/TRBV6-3	few	.	TRBJ2-2	TGTGCCAGCAGTTACTCGAGCGGTTACAGGGCGGACGGGGAGCTGTTTTTT	CASSYSSGYRADGELFF
TRBV5-1	many	.	TRBJ2-3	TGCGCCAGCAGCTTGGTGTGGGCAGCGAGGACAGATACGCAGTATTTT	CASSLVWAARTDTQYF
TRBV6-6	few	.	TRBJ2-3	TGTGCCAGCAGTTCTAGGACGGGTTATAGCACAGATACGCAGTATTTT	CASSSRTGYSTDTQYF
TRBV29-1	few	TRBD1	TRBJ1-1	TGCAGCGTTGAGGAGGGGGCGCGGACTGAAGCTTTCTTT	CSVEEGARTEAFF
TRBV5-1	few	.	TRBJ1-4	TGCGCCAGCCACAGGGCAACTAATGAAAAACTGTTTTTT	CASHRATNEKLFF
TRBV5-6	.	.	TRBJ2-4	TGTGCCAGCAGCTCGGGACTGCTAGCCAAAAACATTCAGTACTTC	CASSSGLLAKNIQYF
TRBV4-1	.	TRBD2	TRBJ2-5	TGCGCCAGCAGCCAAATAAGCGGGGGGACCGACCGCGAGACCCAGTACTTC	CASSQISGGTDRETQYF
TRBV20-1	.	TRBD1	TRBJ1-1	TGCAGTGCTAGCCCGACAGGGCGAGAAGCTTTCTTT	CSASPTGREAFF
TRBV6-5	few	.	TRBJ2-3	TGTGCCGTTCCGAGCGGGCTTCTCACAGATACGCAGTATTTT	CAVPSGLLTDTQYF
TRBV12-3/TRBV12-4	few	TRBD1	TRBJ1-4	TGTGCCAGCAATAACAGGGGAGGCGAAAAACTGTTTTTT	CASNNRGGEKLFF
TRBV7-9	few	TRBD1	TRBJ1-2	TGTGCCAGCAGCCCCGGACAGGGGGCAGACTATGGCTACACCTTC	CASSPGQGADYGYTF
TRBV20-1	.	.	TRBJ1-3	TGCAGTGCTAGAGCCAGCTCTGGAAACACCATATATTTT	CSARASSGNTIYF
TRBV20-1	many	.	TRBJ2-5	TGCAGTGCTAGCAGCCAAGAGACCCAGTACTTC	CSASSQETQYF
TRBV3-1	.	.	TRBJ1-6	TGTGCCAGCAGCCGAAGGCCCTCAGCCCTCCACTTT	CASSRRPSALHF
TRBV25-1	many	TRBD1	TRBJ2-1	TGTGCCAGCAGTTATCCGGGGACAGGGGTCGGGGGTGAGCAGTTCTTC	CASSYPGTGVGGEQFF
TRBV6-2/TRBV6-3	.	.	TRBJ2-2	TGTGCCAGCAGTATTACATGGACCGGGGAGCTGTTTTTT	CASSITWTGELFF